Each of the 20 T cell receptor beta chains below was sequenced from the same sample in a study of CD8 T cells in ankylosing spondylitis. Overall study results and limits: In ankylosing spondylitis blood, a motif of about eight highly homologous TCR beta variants appeared characteristic.

Which antigens these TCRs recognize remains unknown. TCRdb itself ran the 5' RACE reads through MiXCR, one entry per CDR3 protein. The repertoire holds some 700,000 distinct CDR3 sequences, with around 17% as singletons. Material for sequencing was blood, either unsorted or a sorted T cell fraction (not recorded which). These receptors were taken from a male donor with ankylosing spondylitis.

This clonotype has only a few counts. The gene calls are TRBV6-2 or TRBV6-3 and TRBJ2-3; 7 positions match TRBD2. With V trimmed by 0 bases and J by 6 bases, 6 bases remained unmatched. CDR3 length: 15 amino acids. Per germline, CDR1 MNHEY and CDR2 SVGEGT. CDR3 loop: CASSYSSGGSDTQYF. The DNA of the CDR3 is TGTGCCAGCAGTTACTCCTCCGGCGGGAGTGATACGCAGTATTTT.

CDR3 DNA: TGCAGCGTTAATCGAGCCTGGGGAGAGACCCAGTACTTC. This encodes CSVNRAWGETQYF. J is TRBJ2-5 and V is TRBV29-1; D is unclear. V was trimmed by 5 bases and J by 4 bases, leaving 14 bases between them. The germline V gene has CDR1 SQVTM and CDR2 ANQGSEA. This CDR3 spans 13 amino acids.

The chain uses TRBV10-3 and TRBJ2-1; a weak D match, TRBD1 (5 bases). CDR1 and CDR2 (germline): ENHRY, SYGVKD. CDR3 length: 16 residues. V was clipped by 3 bases and J by 7 bases, with 19 bases between them. CDR3 DNA sequence: TGTGCCATCAGTGATATTCTGGGGCCCCTCGAGAATGAGCAGTTCTTC. It yields the protein CAISDILGPLENEQFF.

J is TRBJ2-3 and V is TRBV7-8, with a tentative D call TRBD2 (6 bases). The CDR3 loop spans 15 amino acids. V dropped 5 bases and J dropped 0 bases, with 12 bases sitting between them. The germline V gene has CDR1 SGHVS and CDR2 FQNEAQ. The CDR3 protein is CASSQGLFSTDTQYF. CDR3 sequence (DNA): TGTGCCAGCAGCCAGGGACTTTTTAGCACAGATACGCAGTATTTT.

This clonotype was seen only a few times. The chain combines TRBV30 with TRBJ1-5; D might be TRBD1 (5 bases). Germline V lookup: CDR1 GTSNPN, CDR2 SVGIG (reference sequence). V was pared by 3 bases and J by 5 bases, with 17 bases between. This CDR3 is built from 15 residues. The CDR3 DNA reads as TGTGCCTGGAGACCTATGGGGGGGACGGATCAGCCCCAGCATTTT. Amino acids: CAWRPMGGTDQPQHF.

This clonotype has only a few counts. The chain uses TRBV28 and TRBJ2-2, with D possibly TRBD2 on 5 matching bases. The CDR3 is made up of 13 amino acids. The ends were cut back, 3 bases at V and 9 bases at J, with 11 bases in the middle. In germline, CDR1 is MDHEN, CDR2 SYDVKM. The CDR3 DNA follows: TGTGCCAGCAGTTTTGTACTAGGGCGGGAGCTGTTTTTT. Its protein is CASSFVLGRELFF.

This clonotype was detected only a few times. J is TRBJ2-5 and V is TRBV7-9; the match to TRBD2 covers 8 bases. Germline V gene lookup returns CDR1 SEHNR and CDR2 FQNEAQ (reference sequence). CDR3 length: 15 residues. V trimming: 4 bases; J trimming: 4 bases; junction bases outside the gene matches: 8. The CDR3 reads CASSSPGGLGETQYF. Written as DNA, the CDR3 is TGTGCCAGCAGCTCCCCGGGGGGGCTAGGAGAGACCCAGTACTTC.

The rearrangement uses TRBV15 and TRBJ2-7; TRBD2 might be the D (6 bases). The CDR3 loop spans 15 amino acids. The V gene lost 6 bases and the J gene lost 3 bases, with 18 bases spanning the gap. CDR1 LNHNV and CDR2 YYDKDF come from the germline V gene (reference sequence). The CDR3 region is CATSGGPGLLYEQYF. CDR3 bases: TGTGCCACCAGTGGAGGTCCGGGACTCCTCTACGAGCAGTACTTC.

In its sample, this clonotype was seen a few times. CDR3 amino acids: CASRRLEGPTGELFF. DNA of the CDR3: TGTGCCAGCAGACGTCTCGAGGGGCCCACCGGGGAGCTGTTTTTT. The chain combines TRBV5-6 with TRBJ2-2, with D perhaps assigned TRBD1 or TRBD2 (5 bases each). Trimming pared 5 bases from V and 4 bases from J, leaving 15 bases between. Germline CDR1 is SGHDT and CDR2 is YYEEEE. CDR3 length: 15 residues.

The genes are TRBV7-2 and TRBJ2-1; D is possibly TRBD1 or TRBD2 (6 bases each). The V gene's germline CDR1 is SGHTA and CDR2 FQGNSA. The CDR3 is 18 residues long. The V end was cut by 3 bases, the J end by 2 bases, with 20 bases between. CDR3 amino acids: CASSFVGGIGDTYNEQFF. CDR3 nucleotide sequence: TGTGCCAGCAGCTTTGTCGGCGGGATAGGGGACACCTACAATGAGCAGTTCTTC. The full variable domain, in which reference TRBV7-2 and TRBJ2-1 provide the parts outside the CDR3, is GAGVSQSPSNKVTEKGKDVELRCDPISGHTALYWYRQSLGQGLEFLIYFQGNSAPDKSGLPSDRFSAERTGGSVSTLTIQRTQQEDSAVYLCASSFVGGIGDTYNEQFFGPGTRLTVL.

This rearrangement joins TRBV7-2 to TRBJ1-3; 10 bases match TRBD1. Germline loops: CDR1 SGHTA, CDR2 FQGNSA. Trimming removed 5 bases from V and 2 bases from J; junction bases left unmatched: 6. This CDR3 comprises 16 residues. In DNA form, the CDR3 reads TGTGCCAGCAGCGTCGACGGGACAGGGGCTGGAAACACCATATATTTT. It yields the protein CASSVDGTGAGNTIYF.

This chain links TRBV5-6 with TRBJ2-7, with 8 bases aligning to TRBD1. The CDR3 sequence is 15 residues long. Germline V gene sequence: CDR1 SGHDT, CDR2 YYEEEE. The V and J ends lost 0 bases and 2 bases, in that order; junction bases with no gene match: 4. The CDR3 region is CASSLVTGGTYEQYF. As DNA, the CDR3 is TGTGCCAGCAGCTTGGTAACAGGGGGAACCTACGAGCAGTACTTC.

This clonotype was counted only a few times. V gene TRBV12-3 or TRBV12-4 combines with J gene TRBJ2-1, with D possibly being TRBD2 (6 bases). The CDR3 spans 15 residues. The V end was cut by 7 bases, the J end by 2 bases, with 15 bases between. The CDR3 DNA reads as TGTGCCAGCACCATCACTAGCAAAGCCTACAATGAGCAGTTCTTC. It yields the protein CASTITSKAYNEQFF.

The chain couples TRBV20-1 to TRBJ2-7; D uncertain. Per germline, CDR1 DFQATT and CDR2 SNEGSKA (reference sequence). Between the trimmed V and J ends, which lost 8 bases and 5 bases, there was a span of 22 bases. CDR3 length: 14 amino acids. CDR3 sequence reads: CSSPRPGRRDEQYF. The CDR3, as DNA: TGCAGTTCCCCCCGACCGGGTAGAAGGGACGAGCAGTACTTC.

This clonotype has more than one count but fewer than ten. The V gene is TRBV29-1, the J gene TRBJ1-2; perhaps TRBD1 as D (5 bases). Trimming removed 5 bases at V and 2 bases at J, with 12 bases between. Germline CDR1 reads SQVTM; CDR2 reads ANQGSEA. The CDR3 totals 13 residues. CDR3 coding DNA: TGCAGCGTTTGGAGGGGAGACAACTATGGCTACACCTTC. Its translation is CSVWRGDNYGYTF.

This clonotype was counted only a few times. The chain combines TRBV10-3 with TRBJ2-1, with 8 nucleotides matching TRBD1. Looked up from germline, CDR1 is ENHRY and CDR2 is SYGVKD. This CDR3 region has 13 residues. The junction had 10 bases not matched to a gene; V was cut back by 9 bases and J by 9 bases. CDR3 bases: TGTGCCATAGCCGGGACAGGAATTGGTGAGCAGTTCTTC. Protein sequence: CAIAGTGIGEQFF.

In its sample, this clonotype was seen a few times. The rearrangement uses TRBV7-8 and TRBJ1-5; tentatively, D is TRBD1 (5 bases). The CDR3 runs 17 residues. The germline CDR1 and CDR2 sequences are SGHVS and FQNEAQ. The ends were cut back, 1 base at V and 0 bases at J, with 13 bases in the middle. This CDR3 is CASSLGGTGYSNQPQHF. In DNA form, the CDR3 reads TGTGCCAGCAGCTTAGGGGGGACCGGTTATAGCAATCAGCCCCAGCATTTT.

The rearrangement joins TRBV12-3 or TRBV12-4 to TRBJ2-1; 14 positions agree with TRBD2. The CDR3 totals 16 residues. V was pared by 6 bases and J by 8 bases, with 9 bases of the junction left unmatched. The chain's CDR3 is CASSPGLAGVFDEQFF. The CDR3 DNA is TGTGCCAGCAGCCCGGGACTAGCGGGAGTTTTCGATGAGCAGTTCTTC.

This clonotype was counted between two and nine times. This rearrangement joins TRBV6-2 or TRBV6-3 to TRBJ2-7; D unclear. Germline values: CDR1 MNHEY, CDR2 SVGEGT. V gave up 6 bases and J gave up 13 bases, with 19 bases separating them. The CDR3 spans 12 residues. CDR3 in DNA: TGTGCCAGCAGCCCCAGCGTGGCTGGCCTCTACTTC. Translating gives CASSPSVAGLYF.

This clonotype was detected many times. V is TRBV20-1 and J is TRBJ2-7; 7 bases agree with TRBD2. The germline V gene has CDR1 DFQATT and CDR2 SNEGSKA (reference sequence). Trimming at V came to 1 base and at J to 2 bases, leaving 14 bases not matched to a gene. The CDR3 sequence is 17 residues long. The CDR3 DNA follows: TGCAGTGCTAGAGGAATTGCTAGCGGAATGTGGCCCTACGAGCAGTACTTC. Protein sequence: CSARGIASGMWPYEQYF.